This TCR beta chain was sequenced during a study of OX40 agonist ivuxolimab in advanced cancers. Study results and caveats: Among the lowest peripheral clonal expansion occurred in 0.1-3.0 mg/kg partial responders. Both blood CD4+ and CD8+ T cells showed clonal growth by week 6 at 0.1 to 3.0 mg/kg.

The protocol was immunoSEQ multiplex PCR, while the TCRdb copy is restricted to in-frame clones and leaves out a portion. Of 45,000 or so clones in the sample, less than 85% were seen once. With respect to this clone: Its antigen is not known.

V lost 6 bases and J lost 0; bases outside the gene matches: 1. This CDR3 region has 14 residues. CDR1 and CDR2 from the germline V gene are ENHRY and SYGVKD. The sequenced sample was CD4+ or CD8+ T cells sorted from blood, obtained in a trial of the OX40 agonist ivuxolimab. This receptor was taken from an adult with an advanced solid tumor such as melanoma, head and neck, liver or kidney cancer. This chain connects TRBV10-3 to TRBJ1-4; 7 bases are a match to TRBD1. CDR3 region: CAISGTATNEKLFF. The CDR3 DNA is TGTGCCATCAGCGGGACAGCAACTAATGAAAAACTGTTTTTT.